The subject of this entry is one T cell receptor (beta chain). Authors' data handling: Reference gene primer amplification gave nucleated cell count estimates. Sequencing used immunoSEQ multiplex PCR; TCRdb keeps in-frame clones, though not all of them. That table is the source of V, J and clone size, and D and trimming were worked out from the DNA. This sample has about 270,000 clones, with around 87% found just once. The sample is drawn from a study of blood T cell repertoires in COVID-19. Study overall: Some COVID-19 samples were acute and others convalescent; all came from the United States, Italy and Spain.

Cohort 3 donors were reported recovered after two negative PCRs, clearance, or symptom resolution. The CDR3 is 14 residues long. CDR1 MNHEY and CDR2 SVGAGI come from the germline V gene. Trimming removed 6 bases from V and 8 bases from J, with 16 bases in between. This rearrangement joins TRBV6-5 to TRBJ1-4, with TRBD1 as a possible D gene (6 bases). The source is a woman aged 18 to 35 who had recovered from COVID-19. Specimen: PBMCs or T cells enriched from blood (not recorded which). The CDR3 is CASRLQGKGEKLFF. The CDR3 bases are TGTGCCAGCAGGTTACAGGGTAAAGGAGAAAAACTGTTTTTT.